The next 27 T cell receptor beta chains were all read from a single sample in a study of blood T cell repertoires in COVID-19. Here immunoSEQ multiplex PCR was the method, and the copy in TCRdb shows in-frame clones only, minus some. The data show hundreds of thousands of clones, about 90% seen once. Sequenced sample: peripheral blood. All receptors derive from a woman in her twenties or thirties with COVID-19, enrolled during active disease.

This clone has a single count. The chain uses TRBV3-1 (or the pseudogene TRBV3-2) and TRBJ1-2; no clear D gene. CDR3 length equals 14 residues. The germline V gene has CDR1 LGHDT and CDR2 YNNKEL (reference sequence). The germline V and J ends were trimmed by 2 bases and 7 bases, with 14 bases remaining between them. DNA of the CDR3: TGTGCCAGCAGCCAAAGAGGAGGTAGTTCTGGCTACACCTTC. Translating gives CASSQRGGSSGYTF.

CDR3 coding DNA: TGTGCCTCCAAGGCCGGGTCACTCTACAATGAGCAGTTCTTC. Residues: CASKAGSLYNEQFF. The chain combines TRBV2 with TRBJ2-1; D unresolved. Germline CDR1 reads SNHLY; CDR2 reads FYNNEI. V dropped 11 bases and J dropped 3 bases, with 17 bases sitting between them. The CDR3 length is 14 residues.

The chain combines TRBV7-2 with TRBJ2-3, with 7 bases matching TRBD2. Germline V CDR1 and CDR2: SGHTA, FQGNSA. This CDR3 contains 16 residues. Trimming took 0 bases from V and 1 from J; bases not matched to a gene: 4. CDR3 region: CASSLAGTTGTDTQYF. CDR3 bases: TGTGCCAGCAGCTTAGCCGGGACTACGGGCACAGATACGCAGTATTTT.

The gene calls are TRBV4-3 and TRBJ1-6, with D uncertain. The CDR3 is 14 residues long. The germline gives CDR1 LGHNA, CDR2 YSLEER. V lost 0 bases, J lost 7 bases, and 7 bases lay in between. The CDR3 DNA reads as TGCGCCAGCAGCCAAGATACGGGGAATTCACCCCTCCACTTT. It yields the protein CASSQDTGNSPLHF.

The chain combines TRBV5-1 with TRBJ2-1; 7 bases align to TRBD2. Germline-derived CDR1 and CDR2 are SGHRS and YFSETQ. The trim removed 3 bases at V and 9 bases at J, leaving 12 bases unmatched. This CDR3 contains 15 residues. CDR3 region: CASSYSMGGKAEQFF. For the CDR3, the DNA is TGCGCCAGCAGCTACTCTATGGGGGGGAAGGCTGAGCAGTTCTTC.

The genes are TRBV11-2 and TRBJ2-4, with D possibly TRBD1 on 5 matching bases. CDR1 and CDR2 from the germline V gene are SGHAT and FQNNGV. The ends were cut back, 1 base at V and 7 bases at J, with 8 bases in the middle. The CDR3 totals 13 residues. The CDR3 loop reads CASSLGGWNIQYF. The DNA for the CDR3 is TGTGCCAGCAGCTTAGGGGGCTGGAACATTCAGTACTTC. The complete variable domain, with remaining parts taken from reference TRBV11-2 and TRBJ2-4, reads EAGVAQSPRYKIIEKRQSVAFWCNPISGHATLYWYQQILGQGPKLLIQFQNNGVVDDSQLPKDRFSAERLKGVDSTLKIQPAKLEDSAVYLCASSLGGWNIQYFGAGTRLSVL.

The chain joins TRBV5-4 to TRBJ1-5; D perhaps matches TRBD1 (5 bases). The CDR3 is 16 residues long. Trimming left V 3 bases short and J 2 bases short, with 15 bases between. CDR1 and CDR2 from the germline V gene are SGHNT and YYREEE (reference sequence). CDR3 region: CASSYGGMSGNQPQHF. For the CDR3, the DNA is TGTGCCAGCAGCTACGGGGGAATGAGCGGCAATCAGCCCCAGCATTTT.

The V and J genes are TRBV7-2 and TRBJ2-7; D possibly corresponds to TRBD2 (5 bases). Per germline, CDR1 SGHTA and CDR2 FQGNSA. This CDR3 contains 15 residues. Trimming cost V 1 base and J 2 bases, with 12 bases left between them. The CDR3 reads CASSLDPSTAYEQYF. The CDR3 DNA reads TGTGCCAGCAGCTTAGATCCTAGCACAGCCTACGAGCAGTACTTC. Using reference TRBV7-2 and TRBJ2-7 for the parts outside the CDR3, the full variable domain is GAGVSQSPSNKVTEKGKDVELRCDPISGHTALYWYRQSLGQGLEFLIYFQGNSAPDKSGLPSDRFSAERTGGSVSTLTIQRTQQEDSAVYLCASSLDPSTAYEQYFGPGTRLTVT.

The V gene is TRBV18, the J gene TRBJ1-2; no clear D gene. The germline V gene encodes CDR1 KGHSH and CDR2 LQKENI. The CDR3 runs to 14 residues. Trimming cost V 8 bases and J 6 bases, with 19 bases left between them. CDR3 protein: CASAPSSERNGYTF. CDR3 nucleotide sequence: TGTGCCAGCGCTCCCAGTTCGGAGCGAAATGGCTACACCTTC.

This chain connects TRBV5-1 to TRBJ2-1, with TRBD2 identical over 10 bases. Germline V CDR1 and CDR2: SGHRS, YFSETQ. The V segment lost 5 bases and the J segment 2 bases; nucleotides outside the gene matches: 4. This CDR3 is 15 amino acids long. The CDR3 sequence: CASRTGLAAYNEQFF. In DNA form, the CDR3 reads TGCGCCAGCAGAACTGGACTAGCGGCCTACAATGAGCAGTTCTTC.

The V gene is TRBV4-2, the J gene TRBJ2-5; a weak D match, TRBD2 (5 bases). Deletions cut 0 bases from V and 5 bases from J, with 10 bases between. The CDR3 has 14 residues. Germline V gene lookup returns CDR1 LGHNA and CDR2 YNFKEQ. The CDR3 sequence is CASSQDEGMETQYF. The CDR3 DNA is TGTGCCAGCAGCCAAGATGAGGGTATGGAGACCCAGTACTTC.

This chain uses TRBV5-4 with TRBJ1-6, with TRBD1 as a possible D gene (5 bases). V lost 3 bases and J lost 7, with 17 bases in between. There are 16 residues in the CDR3. Germline V lookup: CDR1 SGHNT, CDR2 YYREEE (reference sequence). CDR3 sequence reads: CASSWRRDGRNSPLHF. The CDR3 nucleotides are TGTGCCAGCAGCTGGAGGAGGGACGGGCGGAATTCACCCCTCCACTTT.

The chain couples TRBV5-1 to TRBJ1-2; TRBD1 matches 8 bases. Per germline, CDR1 SGHRS and CDR2 YFSETQ. V trimming: 5 bases; J trimming: 10 bases; junction bases outside the gene matches: 7. This CDR3 has 12 amino acids. CDR3 residues: CASRGQGLFYTF. The CDR3 region has the DNA TGCGCCAGCAGAGGACAGGGCTTATTCTACACCTTC.

The chain employs TRBV27 and TRBJ2-2, with D possibly being TRBD2 (6 bases). Trimming shortened V by 4 bases and J by 4 bases, and 16 bases separated the two germline ends. CDR1 and CDR2 (germline): MNHEY, SMNVEV (reference sequence). There are 16 residues in the CDR3. CDR3 DNA: TGTGCCAGCAGTTCCCCTCGGGAGAGTTTCACCGGGGAGCTGTTTTTT. Translated: CASSSPRESFTGELFF.

This chain joins TRBV2 and TRBJ2-7; 7 nucleotides match TRBD1. Looked up from germline, CDR1 is SNHLY and CDR2 is FYNNEI. With 3 bases clipped from V and 1 base from J, the junction kept 0 bases outside the gene matches. The CDR3 sequence is 13 residues long. In DNA form, the CDR3 reads TGTGCCAGCAGTGAGGGACAGTCCTACGAGCAGTACGTC. Translation gives CASSEGQSYEQYV.

The chain employs TRBV2 and TRBJ2-2, with a tentative D call TRBD1 (6 bases). Germline V lookup: CDR1 SNHLY, CDR2 FYNNEI. V shed 6 bases and J shed 0 bases, with 11 bases lying between them. The CDR3 contains 15 residues. CDR3 bases: TGTGCCAGCAGCTTATGGACAGCGAACACCGGGGAGCTGTTTTTT. Protein: CASSLWTANTGELFF.

The CDR3 DNA follows: TGTGCCAGTAGTCCACGACGGAAAGGAGACACCATATATTTT. Its translation is CASSPRRKGDTIYF. The genes are TRBV19 and TRBJ1-3; D uncertain. Germline CDR1 reads LNHDA; CDR2 reads SQIVND (reference sequence). V lost 5 bases and J lost 8, with 16 bases in between. The CDR3 runs 14 residues.

There are a few counts of this clone. Germline is not matched at one junction end, which may reflect a read error. The chain has TRBV5-5 and TRBJ1-1, with D possibly being TRBD1 (6 bases). Germline V gene data show CDR1 as SGHKS and CDR2 as YYEKEE (reference sequence). The length of the CDR3 is 11 residues. CDR3 bases: TGTGCCAGCAGCAGGGACACCGAAGCTTTCTTT. Encoded protein: CASSRDTEAFF.

The V and J genes are TRBV11-3 and TRBJ2-7; tentative D call: TRBD2 (5 bases). The CDR3 is 17 amino acids. V lost 0 bases, J lost 0 bases, and 15 bases lay in between. CDR1 SGHNT and CDR2 YENEEA come from the germline V gene. CDR3 sequence: CASSLDLTGYSSYEQYF. CDR3 bases: TGTGCCAGCAGCTTAGATCTCACGGGGTACTCCTCCTACGAGCAGTACTTC.

The rearrangement joins TRBV11-3 to TRBJ1-4, with D hard to call. The V gene lost 6 bases and the J gene lost 5 bases, with 13 bases spanning the gap. The germline gives CDR1 SGHNT, CDR2 YENEEA. The CDR3 is made up of 14 amino acids. The CDR3, as DNA: TGTGCCAGCAGTAGAGGGAGTAGGAATGAAAAACTGTTTTTT. Translating gives CASSRGSRNEKLFF.

This sequence joins TRBV24-1 and TRBJ2-2; tentative D call: TRBD1 (6 bases). The CDR3 is 15 residues long. CDR1 and CDR2 (germline): KGHDR, SFDVKD. V gave up 3 bases and J gave up 7 bases, with 14 bases separating them. The CDR3 spells CATSDLSTGLGELFF. The CDR3 DNA is TGTGCCACCAGTGATCTATCGACAGGACTCGGGGAGCTGTTTTTT.

The chain is built from TRBV6-5 and TRBJ1-1, with D possibly TRBD1 on 6 matching bases. There are 11 residues in the CDR3. CDR1 is MNHEY, CDR2 SVGAGI, per germline. V was pared by 11 bases and J by 5 bases, with 12 bases between. The DNA for the CDR3 is TGTGCCGCCGAGGGGGAGACTGAAGCTTTCTTT. Protein: CAAEGETEAFF.

Here the CDR3 reads CASSSQGNLAKNIQYF. CDR3 coding DNA: TGCGCCAGCAGCTCACAGGGGAATTTAGCCAAAAACATTCAGTACTTC. The chain is built from TRBV5-1 and TRBJ2-4; 7 bases agree with TRBD1. CDR1 and CDR2 (germline): SGHRS, YFSETQ. Unmatched junction bases numbered 6, after V lost 3 bases and J lost 0 bases. The CDR3 runs to 16 residues. The full variable domain, with the rest looked up from reference TRBV5-1 and TRBJ2-4, is KAGVTQTPRYLIKTRGQQVTLSCSPISGHRSVSWYQQTPGQGLQFLFEYFSETQRNKGNFPGRFSGRQFSNSRSEMNVSTLELGDSALYLCASSSQGNLAKNIQYFGAGTRLSVL.

V gene TRBV27 combines with J gene TRBJ1-5; 12 bases align to TRBD1. The V gene's germline CDR1 is MNHEY and CDR2 SMNVEV (reference sequence). The CDR3 is made up of 14 amino acids. V lost 8 bases to trimming and J lost 6 bases; unmatched junction nucleotides: 5. The CDR3 DNA sequence: TGTGCCAGCGGGACAGGGGGCGCAGGTCAGCCCCAGCATTTT. The encoded protein is CASGTGGAGQPQHF.

DNA of the CDR3: TGTGCCAGCTCAACGGACAGGGTAGGTCTCCAGCATTTT. Its protein is CASSTDRVGLQHF. The genes are TRBV18 and TRBJ1-5; 8 nucleotides agree with TRBD1. Per germline, CDR1 KGHSH and CDR2 LQKENI. Trimming cost V 5 bases and J 12 bases; bases outside gene matches: 9. The length of the CDR3 is 13 residues.

The chain uses TRBV11-2 and TRBJ2-1, with 9 nucleotides matching TRBD1. J lost 11 bases, V lost 7 bases, and 18 bases had no gene match. There are 16 residues in the CDR3. Per germline, CDR1 SGHAT and CDR2 FQNNGV. The CDR3 DNA sequence: TGTGCCAGCAAAATGGATCCGTTGGGGACAGGGCCGAAGCAGTTCTTC. Translated, it gives CASKMDPLGTGPKQFF.

The genes are TRBV5-1 and TRBJ2-3, with 9 nucleotides matching TRBD1. The CDR3 spans 16 residues. The ends lost 5 bases at V and 0 bases at J; junction bases unmatched: 7. Germline CDR1 SGHRS, CDR2 YFSETQ. The CDR3 DNA is TGCGCCAGCAGAAGAGAACAGGGGGCAAGCACAGATACGCAGTATTTT. It specifies CASRREQGASTDTQYF.